This T cell receptor beta chain was captured in a study of T cell therapy after organ transplantation. This CDR3 contains 13 residues. CDR1 and CDR2 (germline): SNHLY, FYNNEI. V gave up 11 bases and J gave up 0 bases; unmatched junction bases: 6. Sequenced by immunoSEQ multiplex PCR; TCRdb stores in-frame clones only, minus some. Of 50,000 or so clones listed, approximately 94% are singletons. Comments on this clone: Its antigen remains unknown.

The sequencing here drew on CD8+ T cells from blood, taken before autologous CMV-specific T cell therapy. The chain carries TRBV2 and TRBJ1-1, with 7 positions matching TRBD1. This TCR was sampled from a human patient who had received a solid organ transplant and had CMV disease. The CDR3 coding sequence is TGTGCCGGCCAGGGGGGTATGAACACTGAAGCTTTCTTT. Protein product: CAGQGGMNTEAFF. The whole variable domain, remainder taken from reference TRBV2 and TRBJ1-1, is EPEVTQTPSHQVTQMGQEVILRCVPISNHLYFYWYRQILGQKVEFLVSFYNNEISEKSEIFDDQFSVERPDGSNFTLKIRSTKLEDSAMYFCAGQGGMNTEAFFGQGTRLTVV.